This T cell receptor beta chain was identified in a study of T cell changes during pregnancy in multiple sclerosis. The CDR3 consists of 14 residues. Only in-frame clones appear in the TCRdb table, and some are missing; sequencing was by immunoSEQ multiplex PCR. The profile shows more than 55,000 clones, roughly nine tenths of them singletons. This sequence was found in a female donor in good health, enrolled as a control in a pregnancy study. The V gene is TRBV7-5, the J gene TRBJ1-2. TRBV7-5 is reported as a pseudogene. The sequences come from peripheral blood, collected in the first trimester of pregnancy. The CDR3 loop is CARSHLGAEYGYTF. For the CDR3, the DNA is TGTGCCAGAAGCCACCTCGGCGCGGAGTATGGCTACACCTTC.